The 11 T cell receptor beta chains presented below share a single source sample, sequenced in a study of cytomegalovirus exposure and HLA in healthy donors. Data came from immunoSEQ multiplex PCR; TCRdb stores just in-frame clones and leaves some out. The sample shows 140,000 or so clones, approximately 90% of them seen only once. Specimen: PBMCs. Receptor source: a man aged 18 to 30 in good health and CMV-seronegative.

The genes are TRBV7-9 and TRBJ1-1; 9 bases align to TRBD1. The V gene's germline CDR1 is SEHNR and CDR2 FQNEAQ (reference sequence). The trim removed 6 bases at V and 1 base at J, leaving 3 bases unmatched. This CDR3 region has 14 residues. In DNA, the CDR3 is TGTGCCAGCAGACCGACAGGGGGGAACACTGAAGCTTTCTTT. It translates to CASRPTGGNTEAFF.

This clone appeared a single time. The chain employs TRBV6-5 and TRBJ2-6; the D is unclear. Germline CDR1 reads MNHEY; CDR2 reads SVGAGI. The V and J ends lost 6 bases and 3 bases respectively, with 6 bases between them. The CDR3 is made up of 13 amino acids. Written as DNA, the CDR3 is TGTGCCAGCAGGGGCTTTGGGGCCAACGTCCTGACTTTC. Translated: CASRGFGANVLTF.

The CDR3 protein is CASSLGLKETQYF. The CDR3 DNA sequence: TGCGCCAGCAGCTTGGGACTTAAAGAGACCCAGTACTTC. V gene TRBV5-1 combines with J gene TRBJ2-5; D is unclear. Looked up from germline, CDR1 is SGHRS and CDR2 is YFSETQ. The V end lost 0 bases, the J end lost 3 bases, and 6 bases lay between the germline ends. The CDR3 runs 13 residues.

The chain links TRBV27 to TRBJ1-1, with D perhaps TRBD1 (6 bases). V was clipped by 2 bases and J by 0 bases, with 13 bases between them. Germline CDR1 MNHEY, CDR2 SMNVEV (reference sequence). CDR3 length: 16 residues. CDR3 in amino acids: CASSLGGGHLNTEAFF. The CDR3 DNA reads as TGTGCCAGCAGTTTAGGTGGGGGACATTTGAACACTGAAGCTTTCTTT.

The CDR3 sequence: CASSLGVSGGYNEQFF. CDR3 sequence (DNA): TGTGCCAGCAGTTTAGGCGTGAGCGGGGGATACAATGAGCAGTTCTTC. J is TRBJ2-1 and V is TRBV27; 8 positions agree with TRBD2. CDR3 length: 16 amino acids. V was clipped by 2 bases and J by 4 bases; unmatched bases: 7. CDR1 MNHEY and CDR2 SMNVEV come from the germline V gene (reference sequence).

This clone has only a few counts. The chain employs TRBV6-1 and TRBJ2-7; no definite D call. V was pared by 2 bases and J by 3 bases, with 8 bases between. Germline-derived CDR1 and CDR2 are MNHNS and SASEGT. The CDR3 extends over 13 amino acids. The CDR3 region is CASSELAGYEQYF. For the CDR3, the DNA is TGTGCCAGCAGTGAACTGGCAGGCTACGAGCAGTACTTC.

The chain combines TRBV29-1 with TRBJ1-1; the D gene is possibly TRBD1 (6 bases). The V end was cut by 6 bases, the J end by 8 bases, with 19 bases between. Per the germline V gene, CDR1 is SQVTM and CDR2 is ANQGSEA. The CDR3 contains 13 residues. CDR3 sequence (DNA): TGCAGCGTAGAAAGGGGGACGTGGGGGGAAGCTTTCTTT. Translated: CSVERGTWGEAFF.

With regard to this clone: The germline gene is not matched at one end of the junction; a read error may be the cause. The rearrangement links TRBV7-9 to TRBJ2-5; 7 positions match TRBD1. Looked up from germline, CDR1 is SEHNR and CDR2 is FQNEAQ (reference sequence). The CDR3 is 15 residues long. In DNA form, the CDR3 reads TGTGCCAGCAGCTTAGCGGAGACAGGGCAAGGGACCCAGTACTTC. As protein: CASSLAETGQGTQYF.

This chain connects TRBV18 to TRBJ2-3; 11 bases agree with TRBD2. With 5 bases clipped from V and 4 bases from J, the junction kept 5 bases outside the gene matches. The CDR3 is 15 amino acids. The germline gives CDR1 KGHSH, CDR2 LQKENI. CDR3 DNA: TGTGCCAGCTCAAATCTAGCGGGAGGCGCAGATACGCAGTATTTT. Translating it yields CASSNLAGGADTQYF.

The CDR3 sequence: CASSVMDRRASGNTIYF. CDR3 nucleotide sequence: TGTGCCAGCAGCGTAATGGACAGAAGAGCCTCTGGAAACACCATATATTTT. The chain joins TRBV9 to TRBJ1-3; tentatively, D is TRBD1 (6 bases). This CDR3 comprises 17 residues. Germline assignment: CDR1 SGDLS and CDR2 YYNGEE. Trimming left V 1 base short and J 0 bases short, with 14 bases between.

This rearrangement joins TRBV6-5 to TRBJ2-5; no definite D call. V lost 9 bases to trimming and J lost 5 bases, with 13 bases between them. The CDR3 has 12 residues. Germline loops: CDR1 MNHEY, CDR2 SVGAGI. CDR3 DNA sequence: TGTGCCAGTACCGTCGACGGGGAGACCCAGTACTTC. Translation gives CASTVDGETQYF.